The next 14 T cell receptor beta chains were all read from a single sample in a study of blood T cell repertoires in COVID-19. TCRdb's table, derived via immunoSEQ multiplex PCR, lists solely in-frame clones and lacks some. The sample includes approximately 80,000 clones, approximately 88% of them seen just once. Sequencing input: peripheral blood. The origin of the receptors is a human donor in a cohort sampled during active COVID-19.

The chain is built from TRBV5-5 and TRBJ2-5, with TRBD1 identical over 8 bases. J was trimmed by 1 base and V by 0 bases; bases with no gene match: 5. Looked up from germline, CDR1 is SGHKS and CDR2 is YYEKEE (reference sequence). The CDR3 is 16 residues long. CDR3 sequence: CASSLDRGAGQETQYF. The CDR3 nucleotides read TGTGCCAGCAGCTTGGACAGGGGGGCGGGCCAAGAGACCCAGTACTTC.

CDR3 DNA: TGTGCCAGCAGTGTCCTCGGGGGGGCGGACACCGGGGAGCTGTTTTTT. Residues: CASSVLGGADTGELFF. The V gene is TRBV6-1, the J gene TRBJ2-2; 8 bases are shared with TRBD2. This CDR3 is 16 amino acids long. V shed 4 bases and J 3 bases; nucleotides not matched to a gene: 7. Germline values: CDR1 MNHNS, CDR2 SASEGT.

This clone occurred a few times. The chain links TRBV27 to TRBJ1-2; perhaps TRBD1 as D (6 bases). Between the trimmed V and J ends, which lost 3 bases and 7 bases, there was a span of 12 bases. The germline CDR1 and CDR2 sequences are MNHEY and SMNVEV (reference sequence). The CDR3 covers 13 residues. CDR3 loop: CASSLGAEGGYTF. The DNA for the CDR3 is TGTGCCAGCAGTTTGGGGGCTGAGGGTGGCTACACCTTC.

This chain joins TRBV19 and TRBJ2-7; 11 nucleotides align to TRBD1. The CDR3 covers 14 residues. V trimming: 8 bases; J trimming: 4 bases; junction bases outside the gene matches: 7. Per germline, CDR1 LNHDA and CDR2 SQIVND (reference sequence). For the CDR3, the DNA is TGTGCCAGTTCGGTTGGACAGGGGGCGTACGAGCAGTACTTC. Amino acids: CASSVGQGAYEQYF.

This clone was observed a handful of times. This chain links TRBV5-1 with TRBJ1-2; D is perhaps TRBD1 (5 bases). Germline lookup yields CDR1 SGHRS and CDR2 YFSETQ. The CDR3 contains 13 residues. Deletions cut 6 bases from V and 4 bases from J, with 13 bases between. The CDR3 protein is CASTPGGSYGYTF. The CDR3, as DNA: TGCGCCAGCACACCGGGGGGGAGCTATGGCTACACCTTC. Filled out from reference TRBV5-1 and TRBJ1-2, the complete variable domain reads KAGVTQTPRYLIKTRGQQVTLSCSPISGHRSVSWYQQTPGQGLQFLFEYFSETQRNKGNFPGRFSGRQFSNSRSEMNVSTLELGDSALYLCASTPGGSYGYTFGSGTRLTVV.

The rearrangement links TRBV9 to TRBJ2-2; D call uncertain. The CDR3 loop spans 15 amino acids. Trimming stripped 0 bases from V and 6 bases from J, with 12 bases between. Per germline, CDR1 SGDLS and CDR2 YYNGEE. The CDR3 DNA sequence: TGTGCCAGCAGCGTAGGCTCACTGAATGCCGGGGAGCTGTTTTTT. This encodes CASSVGSLNAGELFF. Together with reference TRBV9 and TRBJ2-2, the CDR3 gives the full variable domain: DSGVTQTPKHLITATGQRVTLRCSPRSGDLSVYWYQQSLDQGLQFLIQYYNGEERAKGNILERFSAQQFPDLHSELNLSSLELGDSALYFCASSVGSLNAGELFFGEGSRLTVL.

The CDR3 reads CASSLGHDPGVQQYF. The CDR3 DNA follows: TGTGCCAGCAGCCTTGGTCACGATCCGGGGGTTCAGCAGTACTTC. J is TRBJ2-7 and V is TRBV7-2, with a possible D match to TRBD2 (6 bases). CDR3 length equals 15 residues. V lost 5 bases and J 8 bases, leaving 22 bases between the germline ends. Germline values: CDR1 SGHTA, CDR2 FQGNSA.

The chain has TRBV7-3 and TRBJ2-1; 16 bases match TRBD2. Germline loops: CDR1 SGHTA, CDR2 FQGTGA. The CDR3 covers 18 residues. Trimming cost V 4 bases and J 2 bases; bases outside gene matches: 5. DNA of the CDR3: TGTGCCAGCAGCTCGGGACTAGCGGGAGGGCTGACCTACAATGAGCAGTTCTTC. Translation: CASSSGLAGGLTYNEQFF. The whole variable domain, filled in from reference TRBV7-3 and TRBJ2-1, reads GAGVSQTPSNKVTEKGKYVELRCDPISGHTALYWYRQSLGQGPEFLIYFQGTGAADDSGLPNDRFFAVRPEGSVSTLKIQRTERGDSAVYLCASSSGLAGGLTYNEQFFGPGTRLTVL.

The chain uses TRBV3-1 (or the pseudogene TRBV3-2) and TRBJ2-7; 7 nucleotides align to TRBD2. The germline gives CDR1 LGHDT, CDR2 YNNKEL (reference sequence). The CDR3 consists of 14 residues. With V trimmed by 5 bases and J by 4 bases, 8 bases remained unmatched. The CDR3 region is CASSKAGLTYEQYF. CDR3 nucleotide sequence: TGTGCCAGCAGCAAAGCGGGACTTACGTACGAGCAGTACTTC.

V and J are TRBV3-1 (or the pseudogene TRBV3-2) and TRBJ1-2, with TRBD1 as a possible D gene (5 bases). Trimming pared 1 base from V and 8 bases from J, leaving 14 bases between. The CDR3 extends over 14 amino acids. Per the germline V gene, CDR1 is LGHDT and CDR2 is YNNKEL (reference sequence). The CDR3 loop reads CASSQGVQGVGYTF. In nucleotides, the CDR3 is TGTGCCAGCAGCCAAGGGGTCCAAGGGGTCGGCTACACCTTC.

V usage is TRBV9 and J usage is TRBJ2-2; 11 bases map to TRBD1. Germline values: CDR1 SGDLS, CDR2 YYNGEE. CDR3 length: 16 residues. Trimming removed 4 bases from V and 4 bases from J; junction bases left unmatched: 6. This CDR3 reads CASSSRGTGGTGELFF. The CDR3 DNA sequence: TGTGCCAGCAGCTCAAGAGGGACAGGGGGCACCGGGGAGCTGTTTTTT.

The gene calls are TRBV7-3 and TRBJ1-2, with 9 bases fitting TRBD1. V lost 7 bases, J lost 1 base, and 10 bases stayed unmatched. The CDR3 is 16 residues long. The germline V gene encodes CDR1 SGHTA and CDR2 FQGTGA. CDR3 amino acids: CASTLARDRDNYGYTF. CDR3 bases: TGTGCCAGCACCCTAGCCCGGGACAGGGATAACTATGGCTACACCTTC.

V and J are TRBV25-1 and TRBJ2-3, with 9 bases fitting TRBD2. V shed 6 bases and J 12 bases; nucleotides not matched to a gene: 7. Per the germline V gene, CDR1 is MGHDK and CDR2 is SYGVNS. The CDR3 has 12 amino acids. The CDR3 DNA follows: TGTGCCAGCAGGGCCCCCGGGACTAGCCAGTATTTT. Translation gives CASRAPGTSQYF.

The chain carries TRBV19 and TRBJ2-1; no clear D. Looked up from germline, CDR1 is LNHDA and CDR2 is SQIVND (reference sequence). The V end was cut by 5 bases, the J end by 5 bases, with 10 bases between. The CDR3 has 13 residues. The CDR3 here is CASSASVDNEQFF. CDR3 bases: TGTGCCAGTAGTGCGAGTGTGGACAATGAGCAGTTCTTC. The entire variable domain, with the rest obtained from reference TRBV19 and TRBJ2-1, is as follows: DGGITQSPKYLFRKEGQNVTLSCEQNLNHDAMYWYRQDPGQGLRLIYYSQIVNDFQKGDIAEGYSVSREKKESFPLTVTSAQKNPTAFYLCASSASVDNEQFFGPGTRLTVL.